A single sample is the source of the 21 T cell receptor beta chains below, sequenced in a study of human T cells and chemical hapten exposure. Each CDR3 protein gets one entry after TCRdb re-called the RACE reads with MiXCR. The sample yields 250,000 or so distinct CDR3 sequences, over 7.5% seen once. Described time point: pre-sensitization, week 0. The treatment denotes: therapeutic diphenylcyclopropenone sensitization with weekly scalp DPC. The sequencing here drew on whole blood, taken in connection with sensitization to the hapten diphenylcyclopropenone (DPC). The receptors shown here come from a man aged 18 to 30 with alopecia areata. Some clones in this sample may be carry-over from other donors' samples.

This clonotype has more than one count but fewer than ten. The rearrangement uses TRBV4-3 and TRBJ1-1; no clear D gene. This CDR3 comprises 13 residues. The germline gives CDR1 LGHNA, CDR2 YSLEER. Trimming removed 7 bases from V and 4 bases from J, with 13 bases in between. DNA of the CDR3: TGCGCCAGCAAACAGAAATCGGGCACTGAAGCTTTCTTT. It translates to CASKQKSGTEAFF.

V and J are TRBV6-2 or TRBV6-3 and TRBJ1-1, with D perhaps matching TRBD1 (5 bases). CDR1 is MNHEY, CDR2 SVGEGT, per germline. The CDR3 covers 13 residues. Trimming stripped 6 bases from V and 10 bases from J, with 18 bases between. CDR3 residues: CASRPPGPLRAFF. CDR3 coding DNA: TGTGCCAGCAGACCTCCGGGGCCTTTGAGAGCTTTCTTT.

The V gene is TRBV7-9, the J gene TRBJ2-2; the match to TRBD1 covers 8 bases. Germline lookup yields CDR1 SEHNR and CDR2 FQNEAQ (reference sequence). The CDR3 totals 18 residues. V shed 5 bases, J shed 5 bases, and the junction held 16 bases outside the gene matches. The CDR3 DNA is TGTGCCAGCAGCCCACCGGACAGGGAGGAGTGGGTAACCGGGGAGCTGTTTTTT. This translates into CASSPPDREEWVTGELFF.

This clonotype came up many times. CDR3 DNA: TGTGCCAGCAGTTCCTCGGGTTCAGGACAGCCCCAGCATTTT. Its translation: CASSSSGSGQPQHF. V gene TRBV12-3 or TRBV12-4 combines with J gene TRBJ1-5; no clear D gene. The ends were cut back, 4 bases at V and 7 bases at J, with 14 bases in the middle. There are 14 residues in the CDR3.

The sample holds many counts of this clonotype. The CDR3 DNA sequence: TGCGCCAGCAGCTTAAGCGGGTTGGATACGCAGTATTTT. Its protein product is CASSLSGLDTQYF. The chain recombines TRBV5-1 with TRBJ2-3, with D perhaps TRBD2 (6 bases). Trimming shortened V by 2 bases and J by 6 bases, and 10 bases separated the two germline ends. CDR1 and CDR2 from the germline V gene are SGHRS and YFSETQ. The CDR3 is 13 amino acids.

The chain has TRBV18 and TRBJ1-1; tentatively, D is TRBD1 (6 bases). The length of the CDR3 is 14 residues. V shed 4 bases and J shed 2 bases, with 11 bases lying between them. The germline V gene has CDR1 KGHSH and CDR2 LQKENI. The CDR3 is CASSREDSNTEAFF. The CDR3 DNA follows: TGTGCCAGCTCACGGGAGGACAGTAACACTGAAGCTTTCTTT.

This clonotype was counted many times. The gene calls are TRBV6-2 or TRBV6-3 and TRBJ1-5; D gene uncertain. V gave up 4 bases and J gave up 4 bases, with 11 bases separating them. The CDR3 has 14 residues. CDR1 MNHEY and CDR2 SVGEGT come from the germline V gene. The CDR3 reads CASSSMGRNQPQHF. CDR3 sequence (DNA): TGTGCCAGCAGTTCCATGGGCCGGAATCAGCCCCAGCATTTT.

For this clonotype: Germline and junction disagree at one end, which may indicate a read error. In DNA, the CDR3 is TGTACCAGCAGTGAAACCGGGAGGCAAGAGACCCAGTACTTC. This encodes CTSSETGRQETQYF. V usage is TRBV28 and J usage is TRBJ2-5; TRBD2 agrees at 7 bases. CDR1 and CDR2 from the germline V gene are MDHEN and SYDVKM. The CDR3 spans 14 residues. Supplemented by reference TRBV28 and TRBJ2-5, the full variable domain reads DVKVTQSSRYLVKRTGEKVFLECVQDMDHENMFWYRQDPGLGLRLIYFSYDVKMKEKGDIPEGYSVSREKKERFSLILESASTNQTSMYLCTSSETGRQETQYFGPGTRLLVL.

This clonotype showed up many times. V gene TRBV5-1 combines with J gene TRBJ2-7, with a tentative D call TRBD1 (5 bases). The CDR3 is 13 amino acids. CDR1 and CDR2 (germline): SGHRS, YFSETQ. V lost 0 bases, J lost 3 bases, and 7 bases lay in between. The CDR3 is CASSLGQHYEQYF. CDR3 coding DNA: TGCGCCAGCAGCTTGGGACAGCACTACGAGCAGTACTTC.

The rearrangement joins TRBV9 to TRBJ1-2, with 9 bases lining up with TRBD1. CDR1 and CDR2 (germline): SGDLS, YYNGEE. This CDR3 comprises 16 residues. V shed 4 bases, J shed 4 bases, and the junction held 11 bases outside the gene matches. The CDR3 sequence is CASSLGTGPGGYGYTF. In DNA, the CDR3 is TGTGCCAGCAGCCTGGGGACAGGGCCAGGCGGCTATGGCTACACCTTC.

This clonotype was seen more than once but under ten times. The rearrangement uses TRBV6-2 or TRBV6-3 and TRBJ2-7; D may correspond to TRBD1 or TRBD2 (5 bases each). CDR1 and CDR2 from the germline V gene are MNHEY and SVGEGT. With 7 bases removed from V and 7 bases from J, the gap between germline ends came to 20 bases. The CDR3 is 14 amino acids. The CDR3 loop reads CASNVRDVTFEQYF. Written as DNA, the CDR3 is TGTGCCAGCAACGTAAGGGACGTGACGTTTGAGCAGTACTTC.

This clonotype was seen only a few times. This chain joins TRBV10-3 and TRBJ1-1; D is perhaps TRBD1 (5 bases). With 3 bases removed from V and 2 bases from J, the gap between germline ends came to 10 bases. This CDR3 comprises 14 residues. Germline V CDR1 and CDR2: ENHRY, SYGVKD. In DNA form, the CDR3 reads TGTGCCATCAGTGAACGGCAGGGTAACACTGAAGCTTTCTTT. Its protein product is CAISERQGNTEAFF.

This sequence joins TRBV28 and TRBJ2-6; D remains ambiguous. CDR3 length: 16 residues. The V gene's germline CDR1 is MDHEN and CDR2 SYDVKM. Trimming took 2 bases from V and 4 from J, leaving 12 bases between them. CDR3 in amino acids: CASSLSAIVGANVLTF. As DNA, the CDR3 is TGTGCCAGCAGTTTAAGTGCCATCGTAGGGGCCAACGTCCTGACTTTC.

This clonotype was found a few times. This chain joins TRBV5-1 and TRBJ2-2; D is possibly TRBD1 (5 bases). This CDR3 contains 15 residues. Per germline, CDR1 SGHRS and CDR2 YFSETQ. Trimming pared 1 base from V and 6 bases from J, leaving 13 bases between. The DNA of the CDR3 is TGCGCCAGCAGCTTGAGACAGCAGAGACCCGGGGAGCTGTTTTTT. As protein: CASSLRQQRPGELFF.

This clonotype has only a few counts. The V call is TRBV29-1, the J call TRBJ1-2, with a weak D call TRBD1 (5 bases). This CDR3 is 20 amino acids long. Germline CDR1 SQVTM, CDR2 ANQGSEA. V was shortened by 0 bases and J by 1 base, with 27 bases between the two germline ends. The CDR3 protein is CSVEDPRWERDRNLNYGYTF. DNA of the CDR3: TGCAGCGTTGAAGATCCCCGGTGGGAGCGGGACCGTAATCTTAACTATGGCTACACCTTC.

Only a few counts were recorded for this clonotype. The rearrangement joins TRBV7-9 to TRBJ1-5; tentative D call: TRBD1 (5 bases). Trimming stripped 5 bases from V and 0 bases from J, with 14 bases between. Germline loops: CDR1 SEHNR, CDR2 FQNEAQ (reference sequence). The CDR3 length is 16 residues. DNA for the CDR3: TGTGCCAGCAGCCCGACAGTCCTTCCTAGCAATCAGCCCCAGCATTTT. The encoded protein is CASSPTVLPSNQPQHF.

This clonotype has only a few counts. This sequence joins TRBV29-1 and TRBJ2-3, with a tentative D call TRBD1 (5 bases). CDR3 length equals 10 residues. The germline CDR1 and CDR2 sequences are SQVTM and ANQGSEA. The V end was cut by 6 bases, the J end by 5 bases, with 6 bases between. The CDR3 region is CSVGEDTQYF. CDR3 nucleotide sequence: TGCAGCGTAGGGGAAGATACGCAGTATTTT.

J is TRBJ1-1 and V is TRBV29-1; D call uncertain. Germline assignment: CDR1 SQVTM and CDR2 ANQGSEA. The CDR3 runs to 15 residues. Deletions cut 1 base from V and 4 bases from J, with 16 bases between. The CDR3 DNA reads TGCAGCGTTGAAGGGGAATGGTCCAGAGGCACTGAAGCTTTCTTT. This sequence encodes CSVEGEWSRGTEAFF.

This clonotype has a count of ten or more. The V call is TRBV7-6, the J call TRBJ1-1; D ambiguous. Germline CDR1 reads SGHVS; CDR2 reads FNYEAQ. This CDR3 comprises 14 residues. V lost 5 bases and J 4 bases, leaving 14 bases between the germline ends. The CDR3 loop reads CASSPLTGGTEAFF. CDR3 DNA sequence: TGTGCCAGCAGCCCCTTAACGGGAGGCACTGAAGCTTTCTTT.

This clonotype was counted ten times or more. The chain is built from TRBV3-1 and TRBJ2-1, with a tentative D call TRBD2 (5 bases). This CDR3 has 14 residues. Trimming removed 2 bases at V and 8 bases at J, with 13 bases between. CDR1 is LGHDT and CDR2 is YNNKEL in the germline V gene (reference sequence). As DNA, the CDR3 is TGTGCCAGCAGCCAACAATGGAGGACCGATGAGCAGTTCTTC. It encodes CASSQQWRTDEQFF.

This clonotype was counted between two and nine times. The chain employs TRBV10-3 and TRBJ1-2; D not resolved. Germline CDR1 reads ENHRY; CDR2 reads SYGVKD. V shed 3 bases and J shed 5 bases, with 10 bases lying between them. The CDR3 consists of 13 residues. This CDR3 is CAISDRASYGYTF. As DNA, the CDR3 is TGTGCCATCAGTGATCGGGCATCTTATGGCTACACCTTC.